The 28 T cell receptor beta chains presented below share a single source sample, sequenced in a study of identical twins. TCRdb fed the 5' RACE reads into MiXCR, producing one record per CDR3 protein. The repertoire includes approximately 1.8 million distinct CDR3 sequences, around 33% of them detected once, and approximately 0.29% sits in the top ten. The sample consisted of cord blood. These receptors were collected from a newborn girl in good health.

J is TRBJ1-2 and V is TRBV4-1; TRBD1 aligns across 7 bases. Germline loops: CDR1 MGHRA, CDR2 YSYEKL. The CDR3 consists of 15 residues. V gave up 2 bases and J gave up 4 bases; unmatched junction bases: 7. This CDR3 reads CASSQFRTGPYGYTF. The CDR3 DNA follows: TGCGCCAGCAGCCAATTTCGGACAGGTCCCTATGGCTACACCTTC.

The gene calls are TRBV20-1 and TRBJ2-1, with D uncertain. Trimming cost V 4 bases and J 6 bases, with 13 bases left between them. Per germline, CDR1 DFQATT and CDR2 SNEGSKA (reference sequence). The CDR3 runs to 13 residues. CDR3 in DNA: TGCAGTGCTACCCTGAGGCCACCCAATGAGCAGTTCTTC. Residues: CSATLRPPNEQFF.

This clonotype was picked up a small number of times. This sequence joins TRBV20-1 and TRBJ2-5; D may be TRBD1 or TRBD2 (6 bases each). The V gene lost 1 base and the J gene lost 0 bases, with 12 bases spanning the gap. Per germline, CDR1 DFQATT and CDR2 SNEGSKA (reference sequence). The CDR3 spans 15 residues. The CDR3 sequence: CSARGSGDNQETQYF. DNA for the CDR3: TGCAGTGCTAGAGGTTCGGGGGACAACCAAGAGACCCAGTACTTC.

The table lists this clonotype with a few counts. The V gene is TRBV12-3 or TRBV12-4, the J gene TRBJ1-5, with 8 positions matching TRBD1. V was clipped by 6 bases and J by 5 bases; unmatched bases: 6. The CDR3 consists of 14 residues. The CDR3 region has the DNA TGTGCCAGCAGCCGCAGGGGGCGGCATCAGCCCCAGCATTTT. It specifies CASSRRGRHQPQHF.

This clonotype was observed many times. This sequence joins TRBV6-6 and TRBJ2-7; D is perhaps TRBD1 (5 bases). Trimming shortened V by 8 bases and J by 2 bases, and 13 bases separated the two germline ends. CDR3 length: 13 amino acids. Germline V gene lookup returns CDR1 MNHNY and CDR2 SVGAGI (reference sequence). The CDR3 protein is CASDQGQTYEQYF. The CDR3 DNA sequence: TGTGCCAGCGACCAAGGACAAACCTACGAGCAGTACTTC.

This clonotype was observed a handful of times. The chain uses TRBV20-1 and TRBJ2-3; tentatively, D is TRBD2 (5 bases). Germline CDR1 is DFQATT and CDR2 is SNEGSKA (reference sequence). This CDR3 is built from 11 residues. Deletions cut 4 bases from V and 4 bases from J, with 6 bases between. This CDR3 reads CSAIGADTQYF. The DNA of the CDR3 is TGCAGTGCTATCGGGGCAGATACGCAGTATTTT.

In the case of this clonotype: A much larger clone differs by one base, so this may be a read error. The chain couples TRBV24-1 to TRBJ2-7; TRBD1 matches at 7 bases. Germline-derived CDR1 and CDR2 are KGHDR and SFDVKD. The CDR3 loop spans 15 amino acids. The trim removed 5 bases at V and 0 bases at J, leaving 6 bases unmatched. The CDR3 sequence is CATSVAGQASYEQYF. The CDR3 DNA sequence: TGTGCCACCAGTGTCGCTGGACAGGCCTCCTACGAGCAGTACTTC.

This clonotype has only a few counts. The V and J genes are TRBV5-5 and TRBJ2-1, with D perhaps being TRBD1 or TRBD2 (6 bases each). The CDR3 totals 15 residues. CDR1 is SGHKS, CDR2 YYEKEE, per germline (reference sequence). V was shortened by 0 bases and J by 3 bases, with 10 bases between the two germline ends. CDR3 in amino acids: CASSLGGDNYNEQFF. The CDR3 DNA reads TGTGCCAGCAGCTTGGGGGGGGACAACTACAATGAGCAGTTCTTC.

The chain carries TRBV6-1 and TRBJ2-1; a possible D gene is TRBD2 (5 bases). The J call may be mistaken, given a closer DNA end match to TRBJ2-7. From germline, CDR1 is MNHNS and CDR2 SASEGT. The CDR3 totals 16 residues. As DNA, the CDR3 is TGTGCCAGCAGAAATCCGACTACGCCCCATTACAATGAGCAGTACTTC. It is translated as CASRNPTTPHYNEQYF.

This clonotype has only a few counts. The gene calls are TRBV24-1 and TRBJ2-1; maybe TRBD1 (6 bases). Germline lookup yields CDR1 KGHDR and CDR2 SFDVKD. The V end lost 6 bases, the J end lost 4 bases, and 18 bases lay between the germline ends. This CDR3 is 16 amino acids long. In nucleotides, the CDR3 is TGTGCCACCAGTCCCTCAGGGGCCCCCCTATACAATGAGCAGTTCTTC. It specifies CATSPSGAPLYNEQFF.

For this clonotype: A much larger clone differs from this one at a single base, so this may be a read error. The CDR3: CASSLVTLSSYNEQFF. For the CDR3, the DNA is TGTGCCAGCAGCTTAGTGACGTTAAGCTCCTACAATGAGCAGTTCTTC. This chain links TRBV7-2 with TRBJ2-1; D is undetermined. Germline V CDR1 and CDR2: SGHTA, FQGNSA. The V and J ends lost 1 base and 0 bases respectively, with 10 bases between them. The CDR3 has 16 amino acids. The entire variable domain, with the rest obtained from reference TRBV7-2 and TRBJ2-1, is as follows: GAGVSQSPSNKVTEKGKDVELRCDPISGHTALYWYRQSLGQGLEFLIYFQGNSAPDKSGLPSDRFSAERTGGSVSTLTIQRTQQEDSAVYLCASSLVTLSSYNEQFFGPGTRLTVL.

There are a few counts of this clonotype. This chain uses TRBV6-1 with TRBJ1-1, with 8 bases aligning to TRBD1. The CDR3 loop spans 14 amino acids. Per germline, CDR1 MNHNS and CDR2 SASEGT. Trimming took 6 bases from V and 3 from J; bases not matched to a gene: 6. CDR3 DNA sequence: TGTGCCAGCAGCGCCCGGACAGGGCACACTGAAGCTTTCTTT. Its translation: CASSARTGHTEAFF.

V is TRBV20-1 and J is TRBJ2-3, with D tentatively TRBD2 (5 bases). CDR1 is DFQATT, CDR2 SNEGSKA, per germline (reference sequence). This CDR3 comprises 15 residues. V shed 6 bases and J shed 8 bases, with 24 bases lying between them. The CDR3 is CSAPFRLAGSGTQYF. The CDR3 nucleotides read TGCAGTGCGCCCTTTAGGCTAGCCGGATCAGGTACGCAGTATTTT.

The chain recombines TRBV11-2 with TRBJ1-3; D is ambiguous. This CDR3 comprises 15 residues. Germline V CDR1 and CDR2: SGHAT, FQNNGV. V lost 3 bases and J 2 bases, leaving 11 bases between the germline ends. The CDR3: CASSLVQAAGNTIYF. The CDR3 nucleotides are TGTGCCAGCAGCTTGGTCCAGGCAGCTGGAAACACCATATATTTT.

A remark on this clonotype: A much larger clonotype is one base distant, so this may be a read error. The CDR3 region is CSGYSDRGVCTDTQYF. The CDR3 DNA reads TGCAGCGGTTACTCCGACAGGGGAGTTTGCACAGATACGCAGTATTTT. The chain is built from TRBV29-1 and TRBJ2-3, with 8 nucleotides matching TRBD1. With 7 bases clipped from V and 1 base from J, the junction kept 13 bases outside the gene matches. Germline CDR1 SQVTM, CDR2 ANQGSEA. This CDR3 is built from 16 residues.

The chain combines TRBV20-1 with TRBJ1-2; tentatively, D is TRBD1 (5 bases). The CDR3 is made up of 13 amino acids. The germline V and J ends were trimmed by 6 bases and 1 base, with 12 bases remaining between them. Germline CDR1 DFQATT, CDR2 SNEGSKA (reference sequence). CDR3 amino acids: CSATSGNNYGYTF. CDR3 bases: TGCAGTGCGACATCAGGGAATAACTATGGCTACACCTTC.

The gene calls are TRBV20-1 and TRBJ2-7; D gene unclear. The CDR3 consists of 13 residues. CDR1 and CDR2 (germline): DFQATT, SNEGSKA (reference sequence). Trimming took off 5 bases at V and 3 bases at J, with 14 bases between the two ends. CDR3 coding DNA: TGCAGTGCTCCTAAGTGGCCAAACTACGAGCAGTACTTC. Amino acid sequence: CSAPKWPNYEQYF.

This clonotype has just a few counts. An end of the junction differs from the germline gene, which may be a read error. CDR3 sequence: CASSSTGSLTDTQYF. The CDR3 region has the DNA TGTGCCAGCAGCTCGACAGGGAGTTTAACAGATACCCAGTATTTT. The chain couples TRBV5-5 to TRBJ2-3; the match to TRBD1 covers 7 bases. CDR3 length: 15 residues. CDR1 and CDR2 from the germline V gene are SGHKS and YYEKEE (reference sequence).

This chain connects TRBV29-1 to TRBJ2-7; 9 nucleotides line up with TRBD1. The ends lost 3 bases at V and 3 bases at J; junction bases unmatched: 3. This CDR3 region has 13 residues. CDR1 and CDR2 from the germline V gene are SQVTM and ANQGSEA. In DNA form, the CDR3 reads TGCAGCGTTGAGGCGGGACAGGGCTACGAGCAGTACTTC. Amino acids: CSVEAGQGYEQYF.

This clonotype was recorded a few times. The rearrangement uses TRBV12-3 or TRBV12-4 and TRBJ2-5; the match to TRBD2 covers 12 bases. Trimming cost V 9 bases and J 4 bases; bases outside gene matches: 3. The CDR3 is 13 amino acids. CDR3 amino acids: CASRTSGTETQYF. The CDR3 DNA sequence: TGTGCCAGTCGGACTAGCGGGACAGAGACCCAGTACTTC.

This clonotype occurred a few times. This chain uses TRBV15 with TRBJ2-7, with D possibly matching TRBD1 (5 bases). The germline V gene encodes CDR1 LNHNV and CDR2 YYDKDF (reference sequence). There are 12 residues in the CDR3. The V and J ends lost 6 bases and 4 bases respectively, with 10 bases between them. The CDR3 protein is CATSTQGYEQYF. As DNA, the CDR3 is TGTGCCACCAGTACCCAGGGTTACGAGCAGTACTTC.

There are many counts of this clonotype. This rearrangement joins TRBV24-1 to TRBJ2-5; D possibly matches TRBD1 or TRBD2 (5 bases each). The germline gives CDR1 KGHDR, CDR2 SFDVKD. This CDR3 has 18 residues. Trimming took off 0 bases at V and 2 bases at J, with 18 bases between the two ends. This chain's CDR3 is CATSDLGQDLGVQETQYF. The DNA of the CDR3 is TGTGCCACCAGTGATTTGGGTCAGGATTTGGGGGTGCAAGAGACCCAGTACTTC.

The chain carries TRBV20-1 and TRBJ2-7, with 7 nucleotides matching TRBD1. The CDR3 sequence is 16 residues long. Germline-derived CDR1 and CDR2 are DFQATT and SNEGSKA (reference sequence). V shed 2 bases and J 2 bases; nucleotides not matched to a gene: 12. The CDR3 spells CSARTAQGESPYEQYF. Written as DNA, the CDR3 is TGCAGTGCTAGAACAGCTCAGGGGGAAAGTCCCTACGAGCAGTACTTC.

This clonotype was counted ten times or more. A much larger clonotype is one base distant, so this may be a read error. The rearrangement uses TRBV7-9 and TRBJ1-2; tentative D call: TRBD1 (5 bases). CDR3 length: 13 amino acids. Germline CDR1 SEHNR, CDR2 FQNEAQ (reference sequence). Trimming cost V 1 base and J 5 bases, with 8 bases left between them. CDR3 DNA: TGTGCCAGCAGCTTAGGGACAAAATATGGCTACACCTTC. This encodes CASSLGTKYGYTF.

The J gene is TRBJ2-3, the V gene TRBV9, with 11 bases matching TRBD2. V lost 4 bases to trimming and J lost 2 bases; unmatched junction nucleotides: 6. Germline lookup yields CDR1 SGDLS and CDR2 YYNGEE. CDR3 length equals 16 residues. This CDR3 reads CASSYRGLAVTDTQYF. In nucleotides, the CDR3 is TGTGCCAGCAGCTACAGGGGACTAGCGGTCACAGATACGCAGTATTTT.

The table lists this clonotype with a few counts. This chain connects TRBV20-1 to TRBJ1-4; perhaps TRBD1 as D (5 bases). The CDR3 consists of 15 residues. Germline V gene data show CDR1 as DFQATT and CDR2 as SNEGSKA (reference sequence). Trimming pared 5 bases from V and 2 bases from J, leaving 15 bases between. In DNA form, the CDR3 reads TGCAGTGCTCCCCTGGGTCGGGGCACTAATGAAAAACTGTTTTTT. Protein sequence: CSAPLGRGTNEKLFF.

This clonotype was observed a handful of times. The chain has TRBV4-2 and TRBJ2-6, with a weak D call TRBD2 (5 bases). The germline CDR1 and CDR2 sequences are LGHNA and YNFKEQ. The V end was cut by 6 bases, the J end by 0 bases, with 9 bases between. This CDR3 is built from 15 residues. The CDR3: CASRPTSSGANVLTF. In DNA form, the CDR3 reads TGTGCCAGCAGACCTACTAGCTCTGGGGCCAACGTCCTGACTTTC.

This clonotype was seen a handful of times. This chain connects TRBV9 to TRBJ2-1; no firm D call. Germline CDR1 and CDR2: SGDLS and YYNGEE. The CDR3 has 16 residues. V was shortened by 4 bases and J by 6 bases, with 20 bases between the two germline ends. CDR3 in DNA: TGTGCCAGCAGCTTCGTGCTCTCCTCTTCCCCCAATGAGCAGTTCTTC. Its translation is CASSFVLSSSPNEQFF.